Presented here are 2 T cell receptor beta chains from one specimen sequenced in a study of neoadjuvant anti-PD-1 for oral cavity cancer. The data were produced by immunoSEQ multiplex PCR, yet TCRdb's version contains in-frame clones alone and is incomplete. The repertoire consists of 9,500 to 11,000 clones, with over 40% occurring once and the leading ten covering roughly 29%. The sequencing used tumor tissue, collected before nivolumab (anti-PD-1) treatment. The receptors stem from a person between 40 and 79 years old with oral cavity squamous cell carcinoma.

The rearrangement links TRBV18 to TRBJ2-2; unclear D gene. V was clipped by 8 bases and J by 4 bases, with 8 bases between them. CDR1 and CDR2 (germline): KGHSH, LQKENI. The CDR3 sequence is 12 residues long. The CDR3 nucleotides read TGTGCCAGCCCCCGGGCCACCGGGGAGCTGTTTTTT. Translated: CASPRATGELFF.

This clone is judged medium-sized (0.01 to 0.1%). The chain uses TRBV6-6 and TRBJ1-1; 7 bases line up with TRBD1. This CDR3 has 13 amino acids. V lost 5 bases, J lost 1 base, and 1 base stayed unmatched. From germline, CDR1 is MNHNY and CDR2 SVGAGI (reference sequence). This CDR3 reads CASSGQENTEAFF. The CDR3 DNA reads TGTGCCAGCAGTGGACAGGAGAACACTGAAGCTTTCTTT.